These 11 T cell receptor beta chains share one sample of origin, sequenced in a study of T cell repertoires in cytomegalovirus infection. Using its own MiXCR run on the reads, TCRdb lists one record per CDR3 protein. This table holds hundreds of thousands of distinct CDR3 sequences, 35% to 45% found once. Sequencing input: PBMCs. The receptors come from a human donor in good health (CMV status not recorded). Some clones in this sample may be carry-over from other donors' samples.

The chain has TRBV19 and TRBJ1-5; D call uncertain. CDR1 is LNHDA and CDR2 is SQIVND in the germline V gene (reference sequence). V dropped 7 bases and J dropped 5 bases, with 18 bases sitting between them. The CDR3 has 15 amino acids. The CDR3: CASKRDVGMDQPQHF. DNA for the CDR3: TGTGCCAGTAAACGCGACGTGGGAATGGATCAGCCCCAGCATTTT.

A word on this clonotype: A single base separates this from a much larger clone, so it may be a read error. The genes are TRBV29-1 and TRBJ2-3; D might be TRBD2 (5 bases). The V gene's germline CDR1 is SQVTM and CDR2 ANQGSEA. This CDR3 spans 13 amino acids. The CDR3 spells CSGTLGRVDTQSF. The CDR3 region has the DNA TGCAGCGGTACACTAGGGCGGGTAGATACGCAGTCTTTT.

DNA of the CDR3: TGTGCCAGCTCTACGGACAGCTCCTACGAGCAGTACTTC. Its translation is CASSTDSSYEQYF. V is TRBV7-4 and J is TRBJ2-7; a possible D gene is TRBD1 (6 bases). The germline V gene encodes CDR1 SGHVT and CDR2 SQSDAQ. The CDR3 loop spans 13 amino acids. Trimming removed 8 bases from V and 0 bases from J, with 11 bases in between.

This chain joins TRBV5-1 and TRBJ1-1; 8 positions match TRBD1. The V gene's germline CDR1 is SGHRS and CDR2 YFSETQ. The CDR3 is 16 residues long. The J segment lost 1 base and the V segment lost 0 bases, leaving 5 bases of the junction unmatched. The CDR3 DNA is TGCGCCAGCAGCTTGGTGGGGGGGACAGGGAACACTGAAGCTTTCTTT. Protein: CASSLVGGTGNTEAFF.

The chain has TRBV6-1 and TRBJ2-7; D is ambiguous. V was pared by 4 bases and J by 2 bases, with 9 bases between. Germline values: CDR1 MNHNS, CDR2 SASEGT. The CDR3 length is 13 residues. DNA of the CDR3: TGTGCCAGCAGTGGCTTAGATGCCTACGAGCAGTACTTC. Amino acids: CASSGLDAYEQYF.

This clonotype was found a few times. The V call is TRBV9, the J call TRBJ1-2; unclear D gene. V was pared by 4 bases and J by 7 bases, with 14 bases between. Germline V gene data show CDR1 as SGDLS and CDR2 as YYNGEE. This CDR3 spans 13 amino acids. DNA for the CDR3: TGTGCCAGCAGCCTCAGCGGTTTGGGTGGCTACACCTTC. It codes for CASSLSGLGGYTF.

This clonotype was seen only a few times. The chain is built from TRBV7-2 and TRBJ2-7; possibly TRBD1 for D (6 bases). There are 14 residues in the CDR3. Germline values: CDR1 SGHTA, CDR2 FQGNSA. Between the trimmed V and J ends, which lost 2 bases and 8 bases, there was a span of 16 bases. CDR3 loop: CASSLMGAAKKQYF. The DNA for the CDR3 is TGTGCCAGCAGCTTAATGGGGGCCGCAAAGAAGCAGTACTTC.

J is TRBJ2-7 and V is TRBV28; the D gene is possibly TRBD1 (6 bases). The germline V gene has CDR1 MDHEN and CDR2 SYDVKM. V dropped 4 bases and J dropped 3 bases, with 19 bases sitting between them. This CDR3 has 16 amino acids. The CDR3 loop is CASSSRGGDSLYEQYF. CDR3 sequence (DNA): TGTGCCAGCAGTTCCAGGGGTGGGGATTCACTCTACGAGCAGTACTTC.

There are many counts of this clonotype. The V gene is TRBV28, the J gene TRBJ2-7; D not resolved. The CDR3 is 10 amino acids. Between the trimmed V and J ends, which lost 5 bases and 5 bases, there was a span of 4 bases. CDR1 MDHEN and CDR2 SYDVKM come from the germline V gene. CDR3 in DNA: TGTGCCAGCAGTATGGACGAGCAGTACTTC. Translated: CASSMDEQYF.

The rearrangement links TRBV12-3 or TRBV12-4 to TRBJ2-4; D gene unclear. CDR3 length: 15 amino acids. V was shortened by 6 bases and J by 9 bases, with 21 bases between the two germline ends. As DNA, the CDR3 is TGTGCCAGCAGCCTAAGATCTCACAGAGTTTTCATTCAGTACTTC. Translating it yields CASSLRSHRVFIQYF.

The J gene is TRBJ2-3, the V gene TRBV6-1; 9 bases line up with TRBD2. V dropped 9 bases and J dropped 2; count of bases not matched to a gene: 9. Germline-derived CDR1 and CDR2 are MNHNS and SASEGT. The CDR3 contains 15 residues. This CDR3 reads CASRTTSGYTDTQYF. The CDR3, as DNA: TGTGCCAGTAGAACGACTAGCGGCTACACAGATACGCAGTATTTT.